Below are 2 T cell receptor beta chains sequenced from a single sample in a study of PD-1 blockade in classical Hodgkin lymphoma. This table comes from immunoSEQ multiplex PCR, and its TCRdb copy is limited to in-frame clones, with some not included. The profile shows about 32,000 clones, around 85% of them singletons. The time point here: cycle 4 day 1 (C4D1), after less than 7 weeks of nivolumab. There was relapse after autologous stem cell transplantation in every patient, and there was variation in brentuximab vedotin exposure. Sequencing was performed on peripheral blood mononuclear cells (PBMCs), taken before the fourth cycle of nivolumab. The receptors shown here come from a human donor with classical Hodgkin lymphoma.

The V gene is TRBV6-1, the J gene TRBJ2-2; no clear D. The CDR3 has 15 amino acids. V was cut by 2 bases and J by 4 bases, with 11 bases left in between. Germline assignment: CDR1 MNHNS and CDR2 SASEGT. The CDR3 nucleotides read TGTGCCAGCAGTGAATACGGAGATGGCACCGGGGAGCTGTTTTTT. Protein: CASSEYGDGTGELFF.

The gene calls are TRBV29-1 and TRBJ1-2, with D perhaps TRBD1 (6 bases). V lost 7 bases to trimming and J lost 5 bases, with 20 bases between them. Germline loops: CDR1 SQVTM, CDR2 ANQGSEA. This CDR3 comprises 14 residues. CDR3 loop: CSANRDTQSYGYTF. In DNA, the CDR3 is TGCAGCGCTAACCGGGACACACAAAGTTATGGCTACACCTTC. The full variable domain, its missing parts supplied by reference TRBV29-1 and TRBJ1-2, is SAVISQKPSRDICQRGTSLTIQCQVDSQVTMMFWYRQQPGQSLTLIATANQGSEATYESGFVIDKFPISRPNLTFSTLTVSNMSPEDSSIYLCSANRDTQSYGYTFGSGTRLTVV.